These 10 T cell receptor beta chains came from one sample sequenced in a study of blood T cell repertoires in COVID-19. Here immunoSEQ multiplex PCR was the method, and the copy in TCRdb shows in-frame clones only, minus some. Of 65,000 to 90,000 clones listed, about 82% were seen once; the top ten hold 22%. The sample taken for sequencing was peripheral blood. These receptors originate from an elderly woman in a cohort sampled during active or convalescent COVID-19.

V is TRBV3-1 (or the pseudogene TRBV3-2) and J is TRBJ2-2; 7 bases align to TRBD2. This CDR3 contains 18 residues. Germline-derived CDR1 and CDR2 are LGHDT and YNNKEL (reference sequence). V dropped 1 base and J dropped 6; count of bases not matched to a gene: 14. The CDR3 here is CASSQGSASGARAGELFF. Here the CDR3 DNA reads TGTGCCAGCAGCCAAGGATCGGCTAGCGGTGCGAGGGCCGGGGAGCTGTTTTTT.

This sequence joins TRBV27 and TRBJ2-2, with 7 bases matching TRBD2. The CDR3 has 16 residues. CDR1 MNHEY and CDR2 SMNVEV come from the germline V gene (reference sequence). Unmatched junction bases numbered 5, after V lost 1 base and J lost 3 bases. CDR3 DNA sequence: TGTGCCAGCAGTTTATTCGGGAGGTCAGACACCGGGGAGCTGTTTTTT. The encoded protein is CASSLFGRSDTGELFF.

This sequence joins TRBV18 and TRBJ1-5; TRBD1 agrees at 9 bases. Looked up from germline, CDR1 is KGHSH and CDR2 is LQKENI. Trimming took 9 bases from V and 4 from J; bases not matched to a gene: 25. The CDR3 runs 20 residues. CDR3 sequence reads: CASRHLMGQGIGIGNQPQHF. For the CDR3, the DNA is TGTGCCAGTCGTCACCTGATGGGACAGGGTATCGGTATTGGGAATCAGCCCCAGCATTTT.

The gene calls are TRBV9 and TRBJ1-3; D perhaps matches TRBD1 (6 bases). Germline CDR1 SGDLS, CDR2 YYNGEE. The length of the CDR3 is 16 residues. V was trimmed by 2 bases and J by 2 bases, leaving 14 bases between them. This CDR3 is CASSVNHGQTGNTIYF. For the CDR3, the DNA is TGTGCCAGCAGCGTCAATCACGGACAGACTGGAAACACCATATATTTT.

This clone came up once. The rearrangement links TRBV19 to TRBJ2-3; 13 nucleotides agree with TRBD2. Unmatched junction bases numbered 5, after V lost 5 bases and J lost 3 bases. Germline V gene sequence: CDR1 LNHDA, CDR2 SQIVND (reference sequence). The CDR3 is 16 residues long. The CDR3 DNA reads TGTGCCAGTAGTGGACGACTAGCGGGAGGAACAGATACGCAGTATTTT. Translating it yields CASSGRLAGGTDTQYF. Filled out from reference TRBV19 and TRBJ2-3, the complete variable domain reads DGGITQSPKYLFRKEGQNVTLSCEQNLNHDAMYWYRQDPGQGLRLIYYSQIVNDFQKGDIAEGYSVSREKKESFPLTVTSAQKNPTAFYLCASSGRLAGGTDTQYFGPGTRLTVL.

The chain carries TRBV5-1 and TRBJ2-1, with 7 bases lining up with TRBD2. The CDR3 contains 15 residues. The V gene end was trimmed by 0 bases and the J gene end by 4 bases; junction bases not matched to a gene: 4. Per the germline V gene, CDR1 is SGHRS and CDR2 is YFSETQ. The DNA for the CDR3 is TGCGCCAGCAGCTTGGGACTAGCTTCTTACAATGAGCAGTTCTTC. Amino acid sequence: CASSLGLASYNEQFF.

The J gene is TRBJ1-2, the V gene TRBV29-1, with D possibly being TRBD1 (6 bases). The V gene lost 5 bases and the J gene lost 0 bases, with 10 bases spanning the gap. Germline values: CDR1 SQVTM, CDR2 ANQGSEA. The CDR3 is 13 amino acids. CDR3 in amino acids: CSVTGWANYGYTF. Written as DNA, the CDR3 is TGCAGCGTTACAGGGTGGGCTAACTATGGCTACACCTTC.

This clone occurred a few times. This sequence joins TRBV5-6 and TRBJ2-7, with 8 bases lining up with TRBD2. The CDR3 is 14 amino acids. V shed 3 bases and J 1 base; nucleotides not matched to a gene: 3. Germline V gene data show CDR1 as SGHDT and CDR2 as YYEEEE. CDR3 DNA: TGTGCCAGCAGCTCGGGAGGGCCTTCCTACGAGCAGTACTTC. Translated: CASSSGGPSYEQYF.

V usage is TRBV29-1 and J usage is TRBJ2-2, with D unresolved. The CDR3 is made up of 13 amino acids. With 1 base removed from V and 3 bases from J, the gap between germline ends came to 6 bases. Per germline, CDR1 SQVTM and CDR2 ANQGSEA. The CDR3 DNA reads as TGCAGCGTTGAAGGCTACTACACCGGGGAGCTGTTTTTT. Encoded protein: CSVEGYYTGELFF.

The gene calls are TRBV3-1 (or the pseudogene TRBV3-2) and TRBJ2-5; the match to TRBD1 covers 8 bases. The germline V gene encodes CDR1 LGHDT and CDR2 YNNKEL (reference sequence). V gave up 4 bases and J gave up 2 bases; unmatched junction bases: 9. The CDR3 extends over 16 amino acids. The DNA of the CDR3 is TGTGCCAGCAGCCGCGATCTGGACAGGGCTCAAGAGACCCAGTACTTC. Amino acids: CASSRDLDRAQETQYF.